This T cell receptor beta chain was captured by sequencing in a study of siplizumab effects on memory and regulatory T cells. General observations from the study: Reactions containing siplizumab showed mappable alloreactive CD4+ clones averaging 68.8% Treg-derived, versus approximately 28% in controls. Alloreactive sequences traceable to unstimulated CD4+ memory cells declined significantly under siplizumab. Only a minority of proliferating CD4+ or CD8+ clones had an assignable naive or memory phenotype, with roughly 80-95% lacking one.

J lost 9 bases, V lost 5 bases, and 16 bases had no gene match. The CDR3 spans 15 residues. Per germline, CDR1 SGHRS and CDR2 YFSETQ. Regarding this clone: The antigen is undetermined.

Per sample, 10^5 or so TCR templates underwent assay. The protocol was immunoSEQ multiplex PCR, while the TCRdb copy is restricted to in-frame clones and leaves out a portion. The table lists over 100,000 clones, about 92% of them singletons, with under 0.75% in the top ten. V gene TRBV5-1 combines with J gene TRBJ2-7; 8 bases are shared with TRBD1. The sequenced sample was Tregs sorted from blood. This clonotype originated in a human donor in good health. The CDR3 loop is CASSFTPGQVAGQYF. The CDR3 coding sequence is TGCGCCAGCAGTTTCACTCCGGGACAGGTCGCCGGGCAGTACTTC. Combining the CDR3 with reference TRBV5-1 and TRBJ2-7 gives the whole variable domain KAGVTQTPRYLIKTRGQQVTLSCSPISGHRSVSWYQQTPGQGLQFLFEYFSETQRNKGNFPGRFSGRQFSNSRSEMNVSTLELGDSALYLCASSFTPGQVAGQYFGPGTRLTVT.